This T cell receptor beta chain derives from a study of shared clonotypes between healthy human individuals. Study-level findings and limits: It was the few donors that limited the genetic and exposure-history diversity represented. A handful of donors showed sharing of approximately 4.7% of naive CD4 clonotypes.

Of note for this clone: Its antigen is not identified.

The material for each subset, its genomic DNA, was split evenly across several immunoSEQ plates. Assay: immunoSEQ multiplex PCR; the TCRdb copy retains only in-frame clones and omits some. The data show roughly 1,100,000 clones, around 76% seen once. This CDR3 spans 13 amino acids. The V end was cut by 3 bases, the J end by 6 bases, with 8 bases between. Per germline, CDR1 SGHTA and CDR2 FQGNSA. V is TRBV7-2 and J is TRBJ2-2; D unclear. The source material was memory CD4+ T cells sorted from blood. The subset: CD45RA-negative fraction. This TCR derives from a man in his late teens or twenties in good health. The CDR3 coding sequence is TGTGCCAGCAGCTTCTTTACGCCCGGGGAGCTGTTTTTT. Translated, it gives CASSFFTPGELFF.